This paragraph reports one T cell receptor beta chain. The V segment lost 4 bases and the J segment 2 bases; nucleotides outside the gene matches: 3. CDR3 length equals 15 residues. CDR1 SSHAT and CDR2 FNYEAQ come from the germline V gene (reference sequence). All donors qualified as healthy HIV-negative adults and had experienced no recent acute infections or vaccinations. The record originates from a study of shared clonotypes between healthy human individuals. Assay used: immunoSEQ multiplex PCR; TCRdb lists only in-frame clones, some missing. The table has under 1,900,000 clones, less than 99% seen once.

This TCR was sampled from a man aged 25-45 years in good health. The V gene is TRBV7-7, the J gene TRBJ2-5, with 11 nucleotides matching TRBD2. Sequenced input: naive CD4+ T cells sorted from blood. Subset described: CD45RA+ positively selected. CDR3 residues: CASSSSGGTQETQYF. CDR3 sequence (DNA): TGTGCCAGCAGCTCTAGCGGGGGGACACAAGAGACCCAGTACTTC.